The 22 T cell receptor beta chains given below trace back to one sample, sequenced in a study of post-analysis software for immune sequencing data. Study-wide results and limits: Included in a set of roughly five TRBV segments more frequent in patients than controls were TRBV5-6, TRBV5-1 and TRBV20-1.

These receptors' antigens are unknown. Every TCR beta cDNA library bore unique molecular identifiers. Via MiXCR, TCRdb re-called the PCR reads, giving one row per CDR3 protein. The table includes a few hundred thousand distinct CDR3 sequences, 30% to 45% detected once. The sample taken for sequencing was blood. Receptors originate from a girl between 5 and 17 years old with multiple sclerosis.

V usage is TRBV29-1 and J usage is TRBJ2-2; D possibly corresponds to TRBD1 (6 bases). The CDR3 is 15 residues long. From germline, CDR1 is SQVTM and CDR2 ANQGSEA. The CDR3 DNA is TGCAGTGTTTTGTCGACAGGACGGGTTACCGGGGAGCTGTTTTTT. It specifies CSVLSTGRVTGELFF.

The chain joins TRBV6-1 to TRBJ2-7; perhaps TRBD1 as D (8 bases). CDR3 length: 15 amino acids. Deletions cut 6 bases from V and 0 bases from J, with 15 bases between. Germline V lookup: CDR1 MNHNS, CDR2 SASEGT. This CDR3 is CASRAGQASSYEQYF. CDR3 DNA sequence: TGTGCCAGCAGAGCGGGACAGGCCAGCTCCTACGAGCAGTACTTC.

This chain joins TRBV20-1 and TRBJ2-1; TRBD1 matches 9 bases. V was pared by 5 bases and J by 8 bases, with 10 bases of the junction left unmatched. Germline CDR1 and CDR2: DFQATT and SNEGSKA (reference sequence). The CDR3 is 14 residues long. The DNA for the CDR3 is TGCAGTGCTCCACAGGGGGCTGTAGTGGATGAGCAGTTCTTC. This gives the protein CSAPQGAVVDEQFF.

V usage is TRBV7-2 and J usage is TRBJ2-7; 12 bases fit TRBD2. The CDR3 covers 15 residues. J was trimmed by 5 bases and V by 2 bases; bases with no gene match: 4. CDR1 SGHTA and CDR2 FQGNSA come from the germline V gene. CDR3 coding DNA: TGTGCCAGCAGCTTACTAGCGGGGGGGAAGAACGAGCAGTACTTC. It codes for CASSLLAGGKNEQYF.

This clonotype was detected a few times. This chain joins TRBV7-3 and TRBJ2-4; 9 bases map to TRBD1. The ends lost 5 bases at V and 1 base at J; junction bases unmatched: 3. Looked up from germline, CDR1 is SGHTA and CDR2 is FQGTGA. CDR3 length: 15 amino acids. In DNA, the CDR3 is TGTGCCAGCAGCCTCGGACAGGGGGCCAAAAACATTCAGTACTTC. Its translation: CASSLGQGAKNIQYF. The full variable domain, with the rest looked up from reference TRBV7-3 and TRBJ2-4, is GAGVSQTPSNKVTEKGKYVELRCDPISGHTALYWYRQSLGQGPEFLIYFQGTGAADDSGLPNDRFFAVRPEGSVSTLKIQRTERGDSAVYLCASSLGQGAKNIQYFGAGTRLSVL.

The chain carries TRBV7-9 and TRBJ1-1; 10 bases fit TRBD1. The CDR3 consists of 14 residues. Germline values: CDR1 SEHNR, CDR2 FQNEAQ (reference sequence). V was clipped by 4 bases and J by 9 bases; unmatched bases: 8. The chain's CDR3 is CASSSTGGPRKAFF. The CDR3 nucleotides read TGTGCCAGCAGCTCGACAGGGGGCCCACGGAAAGCTTTCTTT.

The gene calls are TRBV6-6 and TRBJ2-6, with TRBD2 as a possible D gene (6 bases). Between the trimmed V and J ends, which lost 6 bases and 1 base, there was a span of 10 bases. The CDR3 spans 15 residues. Germline V lookup: CDR1 MNHNY, CDR2 SVGAGI (reference sequence). The DNA for the CDR3 is TGTGCCAGCAGCATGGGGGGATCTGGGGCCAACGTCCTGACTTTC. Its protein is CASSMGGSGANVLTF.

The chain combines TRBV7-3 with TRBJ2-3; TRBD2 aligns across 8 bases. Germline CDR1 is SGHTA and CDR2 is FQGTGA. V was pared by 2 bases and J by 4 bases, with 2 bases of the junction left unmatched. This CDR3 contains 14 residues. The CDR3 DNA reads as TGTGCCAGCAGCTTATTCGGGGGGGCAGATACGCAGTATTTT. This sequence encodes CASSLFGGADTQYF. Looking up the rest from reference TRBV7-3 and TRBJ2-3 gives the full variable domain: GAGVSQTPSNKVTEKGKYVELRCDPISGHTALYWYRQSLGQGPEFLIYFQGTGAADDSGLPNDRFFAVRPEGSVSTLKIQRTERGDSAVYLCASSLFGGADTQYFGPGTRLTVL.

The CDR3 reads CASSPHGTRDGGELFF. The CDR3 DNA sequence: TGTGCCAGCAGCCCGCACGGGACTCGGGACGGCGGGGAGCTGTTTTTT. V is TRBV6-2 or TRBV6-3 and J is TRBJ2-2; D might be TRBD2 (6 bases). V was clipped by 6 bases and J by 7 bases, with 21 bases between them. The germline CDR1 and CDR2 sequences are MNHEY and SVGEGT. This CDR3 has 16 residues.

This chain joins TRBV9 and TRBJ1-5; 12 nucleotides match TRBD1. V lost 4 bases and J lost 4; bases outside the gene matches: 6. The CDR3 is 16 residues long. The germline V gene has CDR1 SGDLS and CDR2 YYNGEE. This CDR3 is CASSPGTGGNNQPQHF. CDR3 coding DNA: TGTGCCAGCAGCCCCGGGACAGGGGGCAATAATCAGCCCCAGCATTTT.

The V and J genes are TRBV4-2 and TRBJ1-1, with 9 bases fitting TRBD1. Germline-derived CDR1 and CDR2 are LGHNA and YNFKEQ. The CDR3 is made up of 15 amino acids. Germline trimming cut 3 bases from V and 0 bases from J; bases unmatched to any gene: 2. CDR3 sequence (DNA): TGTGCCAGCAGCCAGGGGACAGGGATGAACACTGAAGCTTTCTTT. Translating it yields CASSQGTGMNTEAFF.

The chain joins TRBV6-5 to TRBJ1-1, with D uncertain. From germline, CDR1 is MNHEY and CDR2 SVGAGI. With 0 bases removed from V and 0 bases from J, the gap between germline ends came to 5 bases. The CDR3 is 14 residues long. In nucleotides, the CDR3 is TGTGCCAGCAGTTACTCGAGGATGAACACTGAAGCTTTCTTT. Encoded protein: CASSYSRMNTEAFF.

This clonotype was observed once. The J gene is TRBJ2-3, the V gene TRBV28, with D perhaps matching TRBD2 (6 bases). Germline V gives CDR1 MDHEN, CDR2 SYDVKM. V lost 6 bases and J 2 bases, leaving 15 bases between the germline ends. This CDR3 has 15 amino acids. The CDR3 coding sequence is TGTGCCAGCAGCCCGTGGCGGGGCCCCACAGATACGCAGTATTTT. This translates into CASSPWRGPTDTQYF.

The chain couples TRBV7-2 to TRBJ2-5, with TRBD1 identical over 7 bases. Germline loops: CDR1 SGHTA, CDR2 FQGNSA. J gave up 5 bases and V 5 bases, and 8 bases lay outside the gene matches. The CDR3 has 14 residues. CDR3 sequence reads: CASSHSGGGETQYF. As DNA, the CDR3 is TGTGCCAGCAGCCACTCAGGGGGTGGGGAGACCCAGTACTTC.

This clonotype has just a few counts. In nucleotides, the CDR3 is TGTGCCAGCAGCCCCCGGACTAGCGGGGATACGCAGTATTTT. Residues: CASSPRTSGDTQYF. The chain recombines TRBV3-1 with TRBJ2-3; TRBD2 matches at 11 bases. This CDR3 region has 14 residues. Germline V CDR1 and CDR2: LGHDT, YNNKEL (reference sequence). V shed 4 bases and J 6 bases; nucleotides not matched to a gene: 3.

The rearrangement uses TRBV7-9 and TRBJ2-3; a possible D gene is TRBD1 (5 bases). This CDR3 spans 14 amino acids. Trimming pared 5 bases from V and 2 bases from J, leaving 11 bases between. Germline CDR1 and CDR2: SEHNR and FQNEAQ (reference sequence). The CDR3: CASSTRQSTDTQYF. CDR3 nucleotide sequence: TGTGCCAGCAGCACGCGACAGTCCACAGATACGCAGTATTTT.

With respect to this clonotype: Without the conserved terminal phenylalanine or tryptophan, this CDR3 likely stems from a read error. The chain is built from TRBV6-6 and TRBJ2-1; D ambiguous. This CDR3 spans 16 amino acids. Germline V gene sequence: CDR1 MNHNY, CDR2 SVGAGI (reference sequence). The V end was cut by 9 bases, the J end by 5 bases, with 23 bases between. The CDR3 DNA is TGTGCCAGGCACCCGGTACCCCAAAAACCAAACAATGAGCAGTTCTTA. Translating it yields CARHPVPQKPNNEQFL.

This rearrangement joins TRBV4-3 to TRBJ1-2; D gene unclear. The V and J ends lost 1 base and 2 bases respectively, with 20 bases between them. Germline assignment: CDR1 LGHNA and CDR2 YSLEER. The CDR3 totals 18 residues. The CDR3 loop is CASSQVPYVGSINYGYTF. The CDR3 DNA sequence: TGCGCCAGCAGCCAAGTACCGTACGTCGGATCTATAAACTATGGCTACACCTTC.

The chain couples TRBV7-2 to TRBJ2-7; D unresolved. The germline gives CDR1 SGHTA, CDR2 FQGNSA. Trimming cost V 2 bases and J 2 bases, with 7 bases left between them. This CDR3 has 13 amino acids. The DNA for the CDR3 is TGTGCCAGCAGCTTAAGATTTGCCTACGAGCAGTACTTC. Its translation is CASSLRFAYEQYF.

This clonotype occurred once. The chain recombines TRBV7-2 with TRBJ1-6; 10 nucleotides line up with TRBD1. The germline gives CDR1 SGHTA, CDR2 FQGNSA. Trimming at V came to 5 bases and at J to 14 bases, leaving 18 bases not matched to a gene. This CDR3 is 17 amino acids long. The CDR3 region has the DNA TGTGCCAGCAGCCCCACCGGGGACAGGGGCTCATCAGAAGCCCTCCACTTT. Encoded protein: CASSPTGDRGSSEALHF.

The rearrangement joins TRBV29-1 to TRBJ1-1; D is undetermined. The CDR3 is 12 residues long. V lost 3 bases to trimming and J lost 4 bases, with 9 bases between them. The germline gives CDR1 SQVTM, CDR2 ANQGSEA. The CDR3 DNA sequence: TGCAGCGTTGACGTTATGAGCACTGAAGCTTTCTTT. Its translation is CSVDVMSTEAFF.

The chain joins TRBV10-3 to TRBJ2-1; TRBD2 might be the D (7 bases). The CDR3 totals 13 residues. Germline values: CDR1 ENHRY, CDR2 SYGVKD. V was cut by 7 bases and J by 6 bases, with 13 bases left in between. CDR3 amino acids: CAIMEGGVNEQFF. Here the CDR3 DNA reads TGTGCCATCATGGAAGGGGGGGTCAATGAGCAGTTCTTC.